A single sample gave rise to the 15 T cell receptor beta chains below, sequenced in a study of T cells in localized non-small cell lung cancer. TCRdb's table, derived via immunoSEQ multiplex PCR, lists solely in-frame clones and lacks some. Of 55,000 to 65,000 clones in the sample, over 85% are singletons; the top ten hold around 20%. This specimen consisted of peripheral blood, obtained before any cancer treatment. All receptors derive from a man aged 40 to 69 with stage I squamous cell lung carcinoma.

The chain joins TRBV10-2 to TRBJ1-2; D gene ambiguous. Germline CDR1 and CDR2: WSHSY and SAAADI. This CDR3 is 16 amino acids long. Deletions cut 3 bases from V and 6 bases from J, with 20 bases between. DNA for the CDR3: TGCGCCAGCAGTGATGTCCAAAGACGAGGGAAGGATGGCTACACCTTC. This sequence encodes CASSDVQRRGKDGYTF.

The rearrangement joins TRBV28 to TRBJ1-1; tentative D call: TRBD1 (6 bases). Germline lookup yields CDR1 MDHEN and CDR2 SYDVKM. The CDR3 loop spans 14 amino acids. V was clipped by 5 bases and J by 0 bases, with 10 bases between them. The DNA of the CDR3 is TGTGCCAGCAGTAACTGGGGGCTGAACACTGAAGCTTTCTTT. Translation: CASSNWGLNTEAFF.

The V and J genes are TRBV9 and TRBJ2-2, with D unresolved. Germline lookup yields CDR1 SGDLS and CDR2 YYNGEE. The CDR3 runs 15 residues. V was shortened by 3 bases and J by 5 bases, with 14 bases between the two germline ends. CDR3 DNA: TGTGCCAGCAGCGCCCGACTTTCTCTGACCGGGGAGCTGTTTTTT. It specifies CASSARLSLTGELFF.

This clone was recorded only once. V is TRBV5-4 and J is TRBJ2-1, with D hard to call. V was shortened by 1 base and J by 9 bases, with 14 bases between the two germline ends. Germline assignment: CDR1 SGHNT and CDR2 YYREEE (reference sequence). The CDR3 has 14 amino acids. The CDR3 DNA is TGTGCCAGCAGCTTGTGGGATCTAAAACGTGAGCAGTTCTTC. The encoded protein is CASSLWDLKREQFF.

This chain links TRBV19 with TRBJ1-2; TRBD1 might be the D (6 bases). Germline CDR1 reads LNHDA; CDR2 reads SQIVND (reference sequence). The V end lost 4 bases, the J end lost 10 bases, and 13 bases lay between the germline ends. The CDR3 runs 12 residues. The CDR3 loop reads CASSSAYRDYTF. In DNA form, the CDR3 reads TGTGCCAGTAGTAGCGCTTACAGGGACTACACCTTC.

V and J are TRBV5-1 and TRBJ2-1; no definite D call. The germline CDR1 and CDR2 sequences are SGHRS and YFSETQ. This CDR3 has 16 amino acids. Trimming removed 1 base at V and 6 bases at J, with 17 bases between. CDR3 in amino acids: CASSLTVPFPGNEQFF. CDR3 coding DNA: TGCGCCAGCAGCTTGACGGTACCTTTTCCCGGCAATGAGCAGTTCTTC.

V gene TRBV5-6 combines with J gene TRBJ2-5; 12 bases match TRBD2. CDR1 SGHDT and CDR2 YYEEEE come from the germline V gene. Trimming cost V 2 bases and J 4 bases; bases outside gene matches: 3. This CDR3 spans 15 amino acids. The CDR3 here is CASSLQGLAGETQYF. DNA for the CDR3: TGTGCCAGCAGCTTACAGGGACTAGCGGGAGAGACCCAGTACTTC.

The chain joins TRBV7-2 to TRBJ2-5; tentatively, D is TRBD2 (5 bases). Trimming removed 1 base from V and 5 bases from J, with 17 bases in between. Germline lookup yields CDR1 SGHTA and CDR2 FQGNSA. This CDR3 is built from 16 residues. Here the CDR3 reads CASSLERAAPGETQYF. The CDR3 coding sequence is TGTGCCAGCAGCTTAGAGAGAGCCGCGCCGGGGGAGACCCAGTACTTC.

V and J are TRBV11-2 and TRBJ2-7, with TRBD1 identical over 11 bases. Losses at the gene ends were 6 bases for V and 2 bases for J; bases not matched to a gene: 15. The germline V gene has CDR1 SGHAT and CDR2 FQNNGV. The CDR3 consists of 18 residues. The CDR3: CASRSDRGRPTSTYEQYF. The DNA of the CDR3 is TGTGCCAGCAGGTCGGACAGGGGGCGTCCAACTAGTACCTACGAGCAGTACTTC.

The chain combines TRBV11-2 with TRBJ2-5; D may correspond to TRBD1 or TRBD2 (5 bases each). This CDR3 is 15 amino acids long. Trimming removed 1 base at V and 5 bases at J, with 14 bases between. Germline CDR1 is SGHAT and CDR2 is FQNNGV. The CDR3 here is CASSLVAGWGETQYF. CDR3 nucleotides: TGTGCCAGCAGCTTAGTGGCAGGGTGGGGGGAGACCCAGTACTTC.

J is TRBJ2-5 and V is TRBV7-3; TRBD1 agrees at 10 bases. Germline V gene lookup returns CDR1 SGHTA and CDR2 FQGTGA. CDR3 length equals 15 residues. After removal of 5 bases from V and 5 bases from J, the junction contained 8 bases not matched to a gene. The DNA of the CDR3 is TGTGCCAGCAGCCTATCGACAGGGGGCAAGGAGACCCAGTACTTC. Its translation is CASSLSTGGKETQYF. Full variable domain (outside the CDR3, taken from reference TRBV7-3 and TRBJ2-5): GAGVSQTPSNKVTEKGKYVELRCDPISGHTALYWYRQSLGQGPEFLIYFQGTGAADDSGLPNDRFFAVRPEGSVSTLKIQRTERGDSAVYLCASSLSTGGKETQYFGPGTRLLVL.

This rearrangement joins TRBV11-1 to TRBJ2-3; either TRBD1 or TRBD2 may fit D (5 bases each). V gave up 0 bases and J gave up 3 bases, with 7 bases separating them. CDR1 is SGHAT and CDR2 is FQDESV in the germline V gene (reference sequence). This CDR3 is built from 14 residues. CDR3 residues: CASSLAGRTDTQYF. The DNA for the CDR3 is TGTGCCAGCAGCTTAGCGGGACGTACAGATACGCAGTATTTT.

The chain is built from TRBV25-1 and TRBJ1-1; 8 bases align to TRBD1. With 7 bases clipped from V and 3 bases from J, the junction kept 13 bases outside the gene matches. CDR1 MGHDK and CDR2 SYGVNS come from the germline V gene. CDR3 length: 16 residues. The CDR3 reads CASTRSGTGGYTEAFF. The CDR3 nucleotides read TGTGCCAGCACCCGAAGCGGCACAGGGGGTTACACTGAAGCTTTCTTT.

The genes are TRBV28 and TRBJ2-2; 9 bases are shared with TRBD2. Germline V gene data show CDR1 as MDHEN and CDR2 as SYDVKM. V trimming: 10 bases; J trimming: 7 bases; junction bases outside the gene matches: 13. The CDR3 is 15 amino acids. The CDR3 DNA sequence: TGTGCCACCCTGAGGGTAGCGGGAGTCAACGGGGAGCTGTTTTTT. Residues: CATLRVAGVNGELFF.

The chain couples TRBV7-2 to TRBJ2-1; no firm D call. Germline CDR1 SGHTA, CDR2 FQGNSA. The CDR3 is made up of 13 amino acids. V dropped 2 bases and J dropped 8 bases, with 10 bases sitting between them. CDR3 sequence (DNA): TGTGCCAGCAGCTTATCCACATTGGATGAGCAGTTCTTC. This codes for CASSLSTLDEQFF. The whole variable domain, remainder taken from reference TRBV7-2 and TRBJ2-1, is GAGVSQSPSNKVTEKGKDVELRCDPISGHTALYWYRQSLGQGLEFLIYFQGNSAPDKSGLPSDRFSAERTGGSVSTLTIQRTQQEDSAVYLCASSLSTLDEQFFGPGTRLTVL.